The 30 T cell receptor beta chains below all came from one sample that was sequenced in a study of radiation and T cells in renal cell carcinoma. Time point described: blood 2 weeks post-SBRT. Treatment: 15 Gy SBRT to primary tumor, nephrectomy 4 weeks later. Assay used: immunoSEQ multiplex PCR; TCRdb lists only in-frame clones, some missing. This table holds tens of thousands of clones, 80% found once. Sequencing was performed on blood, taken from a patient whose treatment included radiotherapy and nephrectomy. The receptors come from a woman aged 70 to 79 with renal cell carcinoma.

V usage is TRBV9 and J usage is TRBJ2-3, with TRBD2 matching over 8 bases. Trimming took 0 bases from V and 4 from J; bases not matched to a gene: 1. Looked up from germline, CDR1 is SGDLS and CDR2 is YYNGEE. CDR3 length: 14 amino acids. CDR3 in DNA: TGTGCCAGCAGCGTAGACGGGGGGGCAGATACGCAGTATTTT. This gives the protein CASSVDGGADTQYF.

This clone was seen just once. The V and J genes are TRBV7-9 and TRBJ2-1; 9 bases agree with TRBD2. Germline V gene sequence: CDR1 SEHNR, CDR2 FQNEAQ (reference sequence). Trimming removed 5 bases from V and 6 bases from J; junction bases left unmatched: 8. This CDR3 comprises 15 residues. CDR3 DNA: TGTGCCAGCAGCGATAGCGGGAGTATGGCCAATGAGCAGTTCTTC. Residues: CASSDSGSMANEQFF.

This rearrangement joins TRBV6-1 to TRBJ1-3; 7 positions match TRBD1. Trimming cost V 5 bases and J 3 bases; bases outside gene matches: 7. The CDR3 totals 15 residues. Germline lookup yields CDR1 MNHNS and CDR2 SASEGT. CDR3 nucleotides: TGTGCCAGCAGTAGACGACAGGGATTTGGAAACACCATATATTTT. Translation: CASSRRQGFGNTIYF.

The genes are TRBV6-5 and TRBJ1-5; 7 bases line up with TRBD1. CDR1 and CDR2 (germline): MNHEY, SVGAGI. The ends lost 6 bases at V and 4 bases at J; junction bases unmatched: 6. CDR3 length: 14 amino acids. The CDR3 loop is CASSIDRANQPQHF. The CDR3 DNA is TGTGCCAGCAGCATCGACAGGGCTAATCAGCCCCAGCATTTT.

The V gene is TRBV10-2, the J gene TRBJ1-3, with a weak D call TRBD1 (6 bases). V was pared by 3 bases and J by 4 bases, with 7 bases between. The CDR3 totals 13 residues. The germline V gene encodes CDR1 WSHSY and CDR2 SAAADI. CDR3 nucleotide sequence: TGCGCCAGCAGTGAAGGACAGGGAAACACCATATATTTT. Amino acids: CASSEGQGNTIYF.

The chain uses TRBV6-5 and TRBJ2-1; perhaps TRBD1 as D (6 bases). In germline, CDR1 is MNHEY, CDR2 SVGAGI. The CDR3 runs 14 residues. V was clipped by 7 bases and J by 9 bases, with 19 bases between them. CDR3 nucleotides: TGTGCCAGCAACGGACAGCCCGGGCTCGGTGAGCAGTTCTTC. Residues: CASNGQPGLGEQFF.

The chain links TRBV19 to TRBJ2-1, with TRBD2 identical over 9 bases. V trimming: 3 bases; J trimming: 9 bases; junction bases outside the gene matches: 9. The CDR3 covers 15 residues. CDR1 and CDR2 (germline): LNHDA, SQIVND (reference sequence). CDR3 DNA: TGTGCCAGTAGTATCCTAGCGGGGCCCAGTGCTGAGCAGTTCTTC. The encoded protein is CASSILAGPSAEQFF.

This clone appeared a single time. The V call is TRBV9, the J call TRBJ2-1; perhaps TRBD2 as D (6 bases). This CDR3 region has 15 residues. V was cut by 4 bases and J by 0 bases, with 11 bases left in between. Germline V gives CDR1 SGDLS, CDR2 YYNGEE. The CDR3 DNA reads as TGTGCCAGCAGCCCAGCGGGCGACTCCTACAATGAGCAGTTCTTC. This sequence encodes CASSPAGDSYNEQFF.

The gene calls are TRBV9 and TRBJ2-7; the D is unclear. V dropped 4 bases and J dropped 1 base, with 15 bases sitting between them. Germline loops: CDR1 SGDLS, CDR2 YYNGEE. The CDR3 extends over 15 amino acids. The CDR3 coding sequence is TGTGCCAGCAGCCCCAATGTCGGGCAGTCCTACGAGCAGTACTTC. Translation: CASSPNVGQSYEQYF. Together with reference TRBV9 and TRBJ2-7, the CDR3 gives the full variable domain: DSGVTQTPKHLITATGQRVTLRCSPRSGDLSVYWYQQSLDQGLQFLIQYYNGEERAKGNILERFSAQQFPDLHSELNLSSLELGDSALYFCASSPNVGQSYEQYFGPGTRLTVT.

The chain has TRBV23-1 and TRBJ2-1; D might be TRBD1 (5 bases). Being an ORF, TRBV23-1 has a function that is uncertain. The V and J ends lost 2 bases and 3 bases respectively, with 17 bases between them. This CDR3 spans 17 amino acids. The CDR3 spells CASSQLLTGRGYNEQFF. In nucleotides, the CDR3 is TGCGCCAGCAGTCAACTTTTAACAGGTAGAGGCTACAATGAGCAGTTCTTC.

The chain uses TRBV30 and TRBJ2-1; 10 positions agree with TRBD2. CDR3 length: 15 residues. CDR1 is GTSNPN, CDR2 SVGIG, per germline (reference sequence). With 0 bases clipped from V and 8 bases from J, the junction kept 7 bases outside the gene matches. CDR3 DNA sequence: TGTGCCTGGAGTGTGGCTAGCGGGAGAGTGGATGAGCAGTTCTTC. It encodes CAWSVASGRVDEQFF.

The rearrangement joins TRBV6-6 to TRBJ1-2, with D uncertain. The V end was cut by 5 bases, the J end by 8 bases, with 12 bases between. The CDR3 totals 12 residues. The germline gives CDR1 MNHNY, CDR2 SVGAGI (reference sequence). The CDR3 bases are TGTGCCAGCAGTACCCCAGGCCGCGGCTACACCTTC. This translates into CASSTPGRGYTF.

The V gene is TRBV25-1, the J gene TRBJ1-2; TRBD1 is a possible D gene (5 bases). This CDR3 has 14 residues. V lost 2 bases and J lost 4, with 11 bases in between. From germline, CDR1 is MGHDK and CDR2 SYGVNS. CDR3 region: CASSEQGEGYGYTF. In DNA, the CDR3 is TGTGCCAGCAGTGAACAGGGCGAAGGCTATGGCTACACCTTC.

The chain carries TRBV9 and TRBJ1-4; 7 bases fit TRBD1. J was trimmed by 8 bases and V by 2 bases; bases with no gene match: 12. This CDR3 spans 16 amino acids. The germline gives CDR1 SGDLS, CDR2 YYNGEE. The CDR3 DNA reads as TGTGCCAGCAGCGTTGGGGGAGAGGGGGCGGGAGAAAAACTGTTTTTT. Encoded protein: CASSVGGEGAGEKLFF.

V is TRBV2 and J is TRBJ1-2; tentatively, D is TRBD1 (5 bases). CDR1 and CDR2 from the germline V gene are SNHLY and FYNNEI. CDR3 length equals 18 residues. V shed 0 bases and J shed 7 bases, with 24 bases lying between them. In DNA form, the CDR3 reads TGTGCCAGCAGTGAAGCGCTTCACCGGGGTGGGGGAAAGGGTGGCTACACCTTC. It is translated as CASSEALHRGGGKGGYTF. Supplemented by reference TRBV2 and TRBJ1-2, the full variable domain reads EPEVTQTPSHQVTQMGQEVILRCVPISNHLYFYWYRQILGQKVEFLVSFYNNEISEKSEIFDDQFSVERPDGSNFTLKIRSTKLEDSAMYFCASSEALHRGGGKGGYTFGSGTRLTVV.

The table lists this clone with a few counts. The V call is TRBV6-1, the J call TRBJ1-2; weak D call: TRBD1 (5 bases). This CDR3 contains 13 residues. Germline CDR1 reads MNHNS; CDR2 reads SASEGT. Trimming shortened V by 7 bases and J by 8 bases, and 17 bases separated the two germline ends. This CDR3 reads CASIPRRVEGYTF. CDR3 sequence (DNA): TGTGCCAGCATCCCCCGCAGGGTGGAAGGCTACACCTTC.

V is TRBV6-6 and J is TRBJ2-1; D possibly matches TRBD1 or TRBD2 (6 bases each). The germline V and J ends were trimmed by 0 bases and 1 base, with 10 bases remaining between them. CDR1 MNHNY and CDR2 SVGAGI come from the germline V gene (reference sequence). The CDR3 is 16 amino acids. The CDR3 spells CASSYSGGGSYNEQFF. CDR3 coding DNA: TGTGCCAGCAGTTACTCCGGGGGCGGGTCCTACAATGAGCAGTTCTTC.

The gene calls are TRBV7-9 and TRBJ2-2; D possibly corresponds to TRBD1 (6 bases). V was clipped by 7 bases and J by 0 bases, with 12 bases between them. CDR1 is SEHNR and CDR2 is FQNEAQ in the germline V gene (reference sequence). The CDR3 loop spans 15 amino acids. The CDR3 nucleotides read TGTGCCAGCACGAGGGGGTCAACGAACACCGGGGAGCTGTTTTTT. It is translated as CASTRGSTNTGELFF.

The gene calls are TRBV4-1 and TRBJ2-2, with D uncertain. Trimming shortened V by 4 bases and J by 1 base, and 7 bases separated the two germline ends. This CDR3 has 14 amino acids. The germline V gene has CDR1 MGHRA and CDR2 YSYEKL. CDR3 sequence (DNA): TGCGCCAGCAGCCCGACCCTGAACACCGGGGAGCTGTTTTTT. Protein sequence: CASSPTLNTGELFF.

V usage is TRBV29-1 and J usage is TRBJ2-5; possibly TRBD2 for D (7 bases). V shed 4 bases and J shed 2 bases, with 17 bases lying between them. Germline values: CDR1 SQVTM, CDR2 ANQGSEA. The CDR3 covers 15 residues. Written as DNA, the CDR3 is TGCAGCGTTGTCCCGGTCGGGGGGCTACAAGAGACCCAGTACTTC. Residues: CSVVPVGGLQETQYF.

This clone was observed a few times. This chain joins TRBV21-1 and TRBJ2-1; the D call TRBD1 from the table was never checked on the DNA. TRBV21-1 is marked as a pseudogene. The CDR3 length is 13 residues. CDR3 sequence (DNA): TGTGCCAGCAGCCCCCAAGGGGCCACAGAGCAGTTCTTC. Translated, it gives CASSPQGATEQFF.

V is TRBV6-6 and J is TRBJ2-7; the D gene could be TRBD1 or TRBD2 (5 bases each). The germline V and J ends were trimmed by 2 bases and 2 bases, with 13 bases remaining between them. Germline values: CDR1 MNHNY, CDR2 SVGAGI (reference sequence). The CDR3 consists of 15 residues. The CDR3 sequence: CASSYGDPLTYEQYF. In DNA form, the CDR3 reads TGTGCCAGCAGTTACGGGGACCCCCTTACCTACGAGCAGTACTTC.

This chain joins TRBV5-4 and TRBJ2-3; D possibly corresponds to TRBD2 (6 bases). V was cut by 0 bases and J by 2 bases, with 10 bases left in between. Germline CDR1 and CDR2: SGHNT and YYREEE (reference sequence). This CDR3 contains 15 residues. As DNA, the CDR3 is TGTGCCAGCAGCTTGGCTGGGGGGACCACAGATACGCAGTATTTT. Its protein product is CASSLAGGTTDTQYF.

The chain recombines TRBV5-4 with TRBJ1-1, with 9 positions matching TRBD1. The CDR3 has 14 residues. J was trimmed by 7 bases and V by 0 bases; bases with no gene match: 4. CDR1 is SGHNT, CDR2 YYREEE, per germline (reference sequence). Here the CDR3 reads CASSLGGQGHEAFF. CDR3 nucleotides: TGTGCCAGCAGCTTGGGGGGACAGGGTCATGAAGCTTTCTTT.

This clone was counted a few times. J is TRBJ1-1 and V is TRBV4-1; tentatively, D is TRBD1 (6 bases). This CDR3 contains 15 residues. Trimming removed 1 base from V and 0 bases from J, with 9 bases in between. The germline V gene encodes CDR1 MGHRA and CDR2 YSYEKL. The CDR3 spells CASSQVGTLNTEAFF. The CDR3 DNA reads TGCGCCAGCAGCCAAGTAGGGACATTGAACACTGAAGCTTTCTTT.

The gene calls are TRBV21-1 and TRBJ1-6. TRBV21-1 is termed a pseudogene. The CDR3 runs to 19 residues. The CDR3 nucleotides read TGTGCCAGCAGCAAAAGCAGAAGGGCTAGACGGTCCTATAATTCACCCCTCCACTTT. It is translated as CASSKSRRARRSYNSPLHF.

The CDR3 region is CASSLKGVGGNTIYF. The CDR3 DNA sequence: TGTGCCAGCAGCTTGAAAGGGGTCGGTGGAAACACCATATATTTT. The chain uses TRBV7-2 and TRBJ1-3, with D maybe TRBD1 (5 bases). The germline V gene encodes CDR1 SGHTA and CDR2 FQGNSA. Trimming removed 3 bases from V and 3 bases from J, with 12 bases in between. The CDR3 is 15 amino acids.

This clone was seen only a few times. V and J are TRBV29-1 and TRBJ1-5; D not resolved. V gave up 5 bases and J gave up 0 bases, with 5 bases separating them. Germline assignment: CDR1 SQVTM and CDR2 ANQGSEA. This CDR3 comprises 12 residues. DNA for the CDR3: TGCAGCGTTAAGGATAGCAATCAGCCCCAGCATTTT. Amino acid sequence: CSVKDSNQPQHF.

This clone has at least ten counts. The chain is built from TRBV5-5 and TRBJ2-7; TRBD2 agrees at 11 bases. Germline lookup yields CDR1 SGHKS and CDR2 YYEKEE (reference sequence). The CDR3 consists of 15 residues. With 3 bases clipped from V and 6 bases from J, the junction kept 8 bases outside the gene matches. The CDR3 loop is CASSSHSGGAVEQYF. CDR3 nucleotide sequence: TGTGCCAGCAGCTCGCATAGCGGGGGGGCCGTCGAGCAGTACTTC.

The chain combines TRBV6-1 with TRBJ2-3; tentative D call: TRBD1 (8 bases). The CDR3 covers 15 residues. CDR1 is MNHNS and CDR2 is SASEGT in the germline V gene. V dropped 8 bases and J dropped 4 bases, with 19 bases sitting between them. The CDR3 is CASRGVTGGADTQYF. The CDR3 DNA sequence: TGTGCCAGCCGAGGGGTAACAGGGGGGGCAGATACGCAGTATTTT.